One and the same sample provided the 15 T cell receptor beta chains below, sequenced in a study of shared clonotypes between healthy human individuals. Profiled with immunoSEQ multiplex PCR; TCRdb holds only in-frame clones, not every one. The data contain around 2,000,000 clones, 95% of them singletons. The sample was naive CD4+ T cells sorted from blood. As for subset: CD45RA+ positively selected. Receptors originate from a man younger than 35 in good health.

The V call is TRBV29-1, the J call TRBJ1-2, with D tentatively TRBD1 (5 bases). This CDR3 region has 12 residues. Germline CDR1 SQVTM, CDR2 ANQGSEA. Trimming removed 2 bases at V and 8 bases at J, with 12 bases between. The CDR3 sequence is CSVERGVEGYTF. The CDR3 nucleotides are TGCAGCGTTGAAAGGGGAGTGGAGGGCTACACCTTC.

The chain employs TRBV5-1 and TRBJ1-1; 7 nucleotides line up with TRBD1. Germline CDR1 is SGHRS and CDR2 is YFSETQ. J was trimmed by 2 bases and V by 2 bases; bases with no gene match: 6. There are 15 residues in the CDR3. In DNA form, the CDR3 reads TGCGCCAGCAGCTTATCGGCAGGGGGAAACACTGAAGCTTTCTTT. This translates into CASSLSAGGNTEAFF.

This rearrangement joins TRBV4-1 to TRBJ1-2; no clear D gene. Trimming removed 0 bases at V and 4 bases at J, with 15 bases between. CDR1 is MGHRA and CDR2 is YSYEKL in the germline V gene. This CDR3 is 16 amino acids long. In DNA, the CDR3 is TGCGCCAGCAGCCAAGACCTGGGCATTACCAGCTATGGCTACACCTTC. It is translated as CASSQDLGITSYGYTF.

V is TRBV27 and J is TRBJ2-7, with TRBD2 matching 7 bases. The germline CDR1 and CDR2 sequences are MNHEY and SMNVEV (reference sequence). J lost 7 bases, V lost 6 bases, and 9 bases had no gene match. The CDR3 runs to 13 residues. The CDR3: CASSLLGGSEQYF. CDR3 DNA: TGTGCCAGCAGCTTGCTGGGCGGGAGTGAGCAGTACTTC.

The J gene is TRBJ2-1, the V gene TRBV9; perhaps TRBD2 as D (5 bases). V lost 0 bases and J 4 bases, leaving 11 bases between the germline ends. The CDR3 consists of 15 residues. Germline V gene data show CDR1 as SGDLS and CDR2 as YYNGEE. The CDR3 sequence is CASSVETGVYNEQFF. The CDR3 nucleotides read TGTGCCAGCAGCGTAGAAACCGGGGTGTACAATGAGCAGTTCTTC.

A remark on this clone: Other nucleotide sequences from this sample produce the same CDR3. The chain combines TRBV18 with TRBJ2-2; D is unclear. With 2 bases removed from V and 3 bases from J, the gap between germline ends came to 4 bases. Germline CDR1 is KGHSH and CDR2 is LQKENI. CDR3 length equals 13 residues. CDR3 residues: CASSPRDTGELFF. DNA for the CDR3: TGTGCCAGCTCACCAAGAGACACCGGGGAGCTGTTTTTT.

J is TRBJ1-5 and V is TRBV6-6; 8 nucleotides match TRBD1. CDR3 size: 14 residues. From germline, CDR1 is MNHNY and CDR2 SVGAGI (reference sequence). V lost 6 bases to trimming and J lost 1 base; unmatched junction nucleotides: 2. Written as DNA, the CDR3 is TGTGCCAGCAGCCAGGGGGCGAGCAATCAGCCCCAGCATTTT. Its protein product is CASSQGASNQPQHF.

This chain joins TRBV5-4 and TRBJ2-1; 7 nucleotides align to TRBD2. This CDR3 region has 16 residues. Germline trimming cut 0 bases from V and 0 bases from J; bases unmatched to any gene: 3. Germline V gives CDR1 SGHNT, CDR2 YYREEE (reference sequence). CDR3 protein: CASSLEGGVSYNEQFF. CDR3 DNA sequence: TGTGCCAGCAGCTTGGAGGGAGGGGTCTCCTACAATGAGCAGTTCTTC.

This chain connects TRBV18 to TRBJ2-1; TRBD2 matches at 9 bases. The CDR3 runs 15 residues. Germline V lookup: CDR1 KGHSH, CDR2 LQKENI. V trimming: 2 bases; J trimming: 3 bases; junction bases outside the gene matches: 2. The CDR3 bases are TGTGCCAGCTCACCAGTGACTAGCGGCTACAATGAGCAGTTCTTC. Protein product: CASSPVTSGYNEQFF.

This clone was seen just once. A read error may be the cause here, since a much bigger clone is one base away. The V and J genes are TRBV5-4 and TRBJ2-7; possible D gene TRBD2, 5 bases. The CDR3 runs 14 residues. Germline V gene lookup returns CDR1 SGHNT and CDR2 YYREEE (reference sequence). The CDR3 region has the DNA TGTACCAGCAGCTCCAAAGGGAGCTCAGGCGAGCAGTACTTC. This sequence encodes CTSSSKGSSGEQYF.

The chain has TRBV6-9 and TRBJ2-3; D may correspond to TRBD1 or TRBD2 (5 bases each). Trimming pared 2 bases from V and 0 bases from J, leaving 15 bases between. The germline CDR1 and CDR2 sequences are MNHGY and SVAAGI. The CDR3 has 17 amino acids. The CDR3 nucleotides read TGTGCCAGCAGTTATCCATCGGGGACCCTTAGCACAGATACGCAGTATTTT. Translation gives CASSYPSGTLSTDTQYF.

The rearrangement uses TRBV28 and TRBJ2-7; 7 bases align to TRBD2. The V gene end was trimmed by 6 bases and the J gene end by 0 bases; junction bases not matched to a gene: 11. The CDR3 extends over 16 amino acids. The germline gives CDR1 MDHEN, CDR2 SYDVKM. This chain's CDR3 is CASSPVAGRSSYEQYF. CDR3 DNA sequence: TGTGCCAGCAGCCCGGTAGCGGGCCGGAGCTCCTACGAGCAGTACTTC.

The V and J genes are TRBV5-1 and TRBJ1-4; 10 nucleotides match TRBD1. The germline V gene has CDR1 SGHRS and CDR2 YFSETQ. Unmatched junction bases numbered 2, after V lost 0 bases and J lost 3 bases. The length of the CDR3 is 16 residues. CDR3 nucleotide sequence: TGCGCCAGCAGCTTGGAGGGACAGGGGCCTAATGAAAAACTGTTTTTT. Translating it yields CASSLEGQGPNEKLFF.

The CDR3 region has the DNA TGTGCCAGCAGTCGTCCCGGCAGGGACAGGGGGCCTAATAATTCACCCCTCCACTTT. Its translation: CASSRPGRDRGPNNSPLHF. The genes are TRBV11-2 and TRBJ1-6; 12 positions match TRBD1. This CDR3 comprises 19 residues. Germline V lookup: CDR1 SGHAT, CDR2 FQNNGV. Germline trimming cut 6 bases from V and 5 bases from J; bases unmatched to any gene: 14. Together with reference TRBV11-2 and TRBJ1-6, the CDR3 gives the full variable domain: EAGVAQSPRYKIIEKRQSVAFWCNPISGHATLYWYQQILGQGPKLLIQFQNNGVVDDSQLPKDRFSAERLKGVDSTLKIQPAKLEDSAVYLCASSRPGRDRGPNNSPLHFGNGTRLTVT.

This clone has at least ten counts. The sample contains more than one DNA sequence encoding this CDR3. The V and J genes are TRBV5-1 and TRBJ1-2, with TRBD1 identical over 7 bases. Germline CDR1 reads SGHRS; CDR2 reads YFSETQ. V lost 0 bases and J lost 7; bases outside the gene matches: 6. This CDR3 region has 14 residues. For the CDR3, the DNA is TGCGCCAGCAGCTTGGATCAGGGGGTGGCTGGCTACACCTTC. This codes for CASSLDQGVAGYTF.